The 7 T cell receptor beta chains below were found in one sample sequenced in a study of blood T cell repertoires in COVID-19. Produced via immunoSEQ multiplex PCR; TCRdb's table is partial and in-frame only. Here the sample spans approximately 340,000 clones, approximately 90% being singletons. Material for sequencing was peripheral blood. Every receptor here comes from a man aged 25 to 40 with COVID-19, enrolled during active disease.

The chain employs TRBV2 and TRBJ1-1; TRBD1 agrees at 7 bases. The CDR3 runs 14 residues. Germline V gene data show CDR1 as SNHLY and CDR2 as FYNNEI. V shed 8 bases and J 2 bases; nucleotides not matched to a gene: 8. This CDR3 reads CASDDRDSNTEAFF. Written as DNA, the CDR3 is TGTGCCAGCGACGACCGGGACAGTAACACTGAAGCTTTCTTT.

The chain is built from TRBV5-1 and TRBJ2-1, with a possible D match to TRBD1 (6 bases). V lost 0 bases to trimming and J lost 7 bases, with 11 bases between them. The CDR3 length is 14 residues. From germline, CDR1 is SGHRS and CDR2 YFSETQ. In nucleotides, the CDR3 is TGCGCCAGCAGCTTGGACAGGGTTTCAAATGAGCAGTTCTTC. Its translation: CASSLDRVSNEQFF.

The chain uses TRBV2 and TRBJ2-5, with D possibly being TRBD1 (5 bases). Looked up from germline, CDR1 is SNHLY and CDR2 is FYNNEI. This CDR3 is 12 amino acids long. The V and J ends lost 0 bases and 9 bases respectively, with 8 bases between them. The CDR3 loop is CASSEAQGAQYF. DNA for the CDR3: TGTGCCAGCAGTGAAGCCCAGGGCGCCCAGTACTTC.

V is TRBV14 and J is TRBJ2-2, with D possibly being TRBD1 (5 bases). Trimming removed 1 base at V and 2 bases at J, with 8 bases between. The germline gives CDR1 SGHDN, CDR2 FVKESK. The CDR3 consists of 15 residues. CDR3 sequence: CASSQVQGNTGELFF. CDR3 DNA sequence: TGTGCCAGCAGCCAAGTCCAGGGAAACACCGGGGAGCTGTTTTTT.

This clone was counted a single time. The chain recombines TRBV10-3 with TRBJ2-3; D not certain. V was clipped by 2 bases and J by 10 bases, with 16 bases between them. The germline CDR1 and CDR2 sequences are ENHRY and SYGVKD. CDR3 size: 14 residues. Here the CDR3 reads CAISEPLDSDPQYF. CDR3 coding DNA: TGTGCCATCAGTGAGCCCCTTGACTCCGATCCGCAGTATTTT.

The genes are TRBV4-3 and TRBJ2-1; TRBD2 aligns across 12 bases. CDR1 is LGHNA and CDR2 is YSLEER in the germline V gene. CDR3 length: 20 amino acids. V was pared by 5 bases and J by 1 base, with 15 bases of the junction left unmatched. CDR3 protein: CASSSRGLAGGISSYNEQFF. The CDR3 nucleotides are TGCGCCAGCAGCTCCCGAGGGCTAGCGGGGGGGATTTCGTCCTACAATGAGCAGTTCTTC.

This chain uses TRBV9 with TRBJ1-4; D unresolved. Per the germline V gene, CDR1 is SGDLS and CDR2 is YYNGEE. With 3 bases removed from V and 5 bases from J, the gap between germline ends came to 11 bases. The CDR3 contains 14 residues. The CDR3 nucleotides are TGTGCCAGCAGCGCCGGGATGACCAATGAAAAACTGTTTTTT. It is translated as CASSAGMTNEKLFF.